This TCR beta chain stems from a study of T cell repertoires in cytomegalovirus infection. Overall study context: Recently identified HLA-C-restricted CMV epitopes were used, and well-studied HLA-B-restricted CMV epitopes were used as well. Indicated by public TCR beta signatures were CMV infection and matching HLA type.

Trimming left V 1 base short and J 9 bases short, with 10 bases between. The CDR3 has 14 amino acids. Findings and caveats of the study: Clonotype analysis showed dominance of the ex vivo response by HLA-C-restricted CMV-specific TCR beta clonotypes. The cumulative frequency of public TCR beta families identified carriers of CMV plus the relevant HLA.

TCRdb independently ran MiXCR on the reads; one entry per CDR3 protein. The sample contains hundreds of thousands of distinct CDR3 sequences, about 30% of which appear only once. As for this clonotype: Its antigen is as yet unknown.

This TCR was recovered from a human donor in good health (CMV status not recorded). Some clones in this sample may be carry-over from other donors' samples. Source: cultured PBMCs, taken from culture after CMV antigen stimulation. This chain uses TRBV12-3 or TRBV12-4 with TRBJ1-6, with D possibly being TRBD1 (5 bases). The CDR3 region has the DNA TGTGCCAGCAGTTTAGGGCAGGGCACTTCACCCCTCCACTTT. Translating gives CASSLGQGTSPLHF.